This T cell receptor beta chain was identified in a study of early T cells in non-severe SARS-CoV-2 infection. Study in general: Sequenced material consisted of bulk RNA (from unsorted whole blood), and chains were unpaired. Findings of the study overall: VDJdb matching skewed toward anti-spike CD8 responses, missing private and CD4 specificities.

Unique molecular identifiers tagged individual cDNA molecules. TCRdb passed the 5' RACE reads through MiXCR, listing each CDR3 protein once. Of under 85,000 distinct CDR3 sequences in the sample, less than 15% were seen once. This clonotype was found a few times. No antigen is known for it. The clonotype was recovered from an adult who was a healthcare worker with PCR-confirmed SARS-CoV-2 infection or an uninfected control (not recorded which). The donor label of this sample is uncertain. The sample was whole blood, taken at baseline.

CDR3 bases: TGTGCCAGCAGCCGGCATACAGGGAGCACTGGAAACACCATATATTTT. Its translation is CASSRHTGSTGNTIYF. V is TRBV3-1 and J is TRBJ1-3, with D tentatively TRBD1 (6 bases). The germline V gene has CDR1 LGHDT and CDR2 YNNKEL (reference sequence). Trimming pared 4 bases from V and 2 bases from J, leaving 15 bases between. CDR3 size: 16 residues.